This TCR beta chain appears in the sequencing data of a study of cytomegalovirus exposure and HLA in healthy donors. The junction had 3 bases not matched to a gene; V was cut back by 4 bases and J by 4 bases. Germline CDR1 is SGDLS and CDR2 is YYNGEE. This CDR3 comprises 13 residues. On this clone: Its cognate antigen is unknown.

Findings and limits, study-wide: Researchers reported from a later analysis that most CMV-associated TCR beta chains appeared HLA-restricted. A few chains linked to CMV were shown in vitro to be specific for CMV antigens.

With 60 Vbeta and 13 Jbeta primers, the PCR was carried out. The table came from immunoSEQ multiplex PCR; TCRdb's copy has only in-frame clones and leaves some out. The profile covers about 200,000 clones, with roughly 77% appearing a single time and approximately 0.39% taken by the ten largest. This clonotype was sampled from a male donor in good health and CMV-seropositive. The chain links TRBV9 to TRBJ1-2; TRBD1 matches 8 bases. Sequencing input: PBMCs. CDR3 nucleotide sequence: TGTGCCAGCAGCCCCGACAGGGGCTATGGCTACACCTTC. Protein product: CASSPDRGYGYTF.